This T cell receptor (beta chain) is from a study of cytomegalovirus exposure and HLA in healthy donors. The length of the CDR3 is 14 residues. The germline V gene has CDR1 MNHNS and CDR2 SASEGT. Trimming cost V 8 bases and J 5 bases; bases outside gene matches: 7. Study results and caveats: Later analysis revealed greater clonal expansion in HLA-associated TCR beta chains than in equally common others. Sequencing likely produced, as an artifact, a cluster of highly shared sequence variants. Most TCR beta V segments were productive about 90% or about 30% of the time in an earlier analysis.

When sampled, the donors appeared nominally healthy, though they likely had unrecorded immune exposures. Regarding this clone: Its matching antigen is unknown.

Primers: 60 Vbeta forward and 13 Jbeta reverse. Repertoires were generated with immunoSEQ multiplex PCR, while TCRdb's copy carries only in-frame clones and drops some. This table holds about 130,000 clones, approximately 80% found once. This receptor was identified in a man between 45 and 60 years old in good health and CMV-seronegative. The V call is TRBV6-1, the J call TRBJ1-1; 11 nucleotides match TRBD1. Sequenced: PBMCs. The CDR3 sequence is CASRTGQGGTEAFF. CDR3 sequence (DNA): TGTGCCAGCCGGACGGGACAGGGGGGTACTGAAGCTTTCTTT.